This TCR beta chain was retrieved from a study of blood T cell repertoires in COVID-19. Study-wide context: Both acute and convalescent COVID-19 samples were obtained from the United States, Italy and Spain. Sources were T cells, B-cell-depleted T cells, or PBMCs; the material itself was cDNA or gDNA.

V dropped 10 bases and J dropped 0 bases, with 13 bases sitting between them. The CDR3 is 14 residues long. Per germline, CDR1 ENHRY and CDR2 SYGVKD. The authors' processing: Estimation of nucleated cell counts relied on the amplification of reference gene primers. This table comes from immunoSEQ multiplex PCR, and its TCRdb copy is limited to in-frame clones, with some not included. The V and J calls and clone size are taken from that table; D and trimming were inferred from the DNA. The sample has approximately 140,000 clones, 88% seen once. V usage is TRBV10-3 and J usage is TRBJ1-5, with no clear D. This clonotype was obtained from a man in his fifties or sixties with active or convalescent COVID-19. The sequencing input was peripheral blood. Here the CDR3 reads CATAIEYSNQPQHF. The CDR3 nucleotides are TGTGCCACCGCGATTGAATATAGCAATCAGCCCCAGCATTTT.